Each of the 20 T cell receptor beta chains below was sequenced from the same sample in a study of T cell changes during pregnancy in multiple sclerosis. Clones were read by immunoSEQ multiplex PCR, and TCRdb kept only the in-frame ones, dropping some. The table shows approximately 90,000 clones, with approximately 94% occurring only once. The material sequenced was peripheral blood, taken in the third trimester of pregnancy. These receptors were taken from a female donor with multiple sclerosis, enrolled in a pregnancy study.

The chain carries TRBV5-1 and TRBJ1-2, with TRBD1 matching 9 bases. Per the germline V gene, CDR1 is SGHRS and CDR2 is YFSETQ. J gave up 3 bases and V 0 bases, and 3 bases lay outside the gene matches. The CDR3 contains 15 residues. CDR3 in DNA: TGCGCCAGCAGCTTGGGTGGACAGGGGTACTATGGCTACACCTTC. It yields the protein CASSLGGQGYYGYTF. Full variable domain (rest looked up from reference TRBV5-1 and TRBJ1-2): KAGVTQTPRYLIKTRGQQVTLSCSPISGHRSVSWYQQTPGQGLQFLFEYFSETQRNKGNFPGRFSGRQFSNSRSEMNVSTLELGDSALYLCASSLGGQGYYGYTFGSGTRLTVV.

This chain joins TRBV30 and TRBJ2-7, with D tentatively TRBD1 (6 bases). This CDR3 is 14 amino acids long. The germline CDR1 and CDR2 sequences are GTSNPN and SVGIG (reference sequence). The ends were cut back, 5 bases at V and 0 bases at J, with 14 bases in the middle. CDR3 sequence: CAWERQGSSYEQYF. CDR3 in DNA: TGTGCCTGGGAAAGGCAGGGGAGCTCCTACGAGCAGTACTTC.

The chain uses TRBV7-8 and TRBJ1-1; weak D call: TRBD1 (5 bases). Germline assignment: CDR1 SGHVS and CDR2 FQNEAQ. Trimming took off 0 bases at V and 4 bases at J, with 9 bases between the two ends. CDR3 length equals 14 residues. DNA for the CDR3: TGTGCCAGCAGCTTAGCAGGGGAAGGCACTGAAGCTTTCTTT. Protein product: CASSLAGEGTEAFF. The full variable domain, with the rest looked up from reference TRBV7-8 and TRBJ1-1, is GAGVSQSPRYKVAKRGQDVALRCDPISGHVSLFWYQQALGQGPEFLTYFQNEAQLDKSGLPSDRFFAERPEGSVSTLKIQRTQQEDSAVYLCASSLAGEGTEAFFGQGTRLTVV.

V gene TRBV14 combines with J gene TRBJ2-2; D unresolved. This CDR3 spans 16 amino acids. Germline values: CDR1 SGHDN, CDR2 FVKESK. V lost 0 bases and J lost 6, with 14 bases in between. The CDR3 loop is CASSQDVGRIAGELFF. In DNA, the CDR3 is TGTGCCAGCAGCCAAGATGTAGGCAGGATAGCCGGGGAGCTGTTTTTT.

The chain has TRBV5-1 and TRBJ2-1, with D perhaps matching TRBD2 (6 bases). In germline, CDR1 is SGHRS, CDR2 YFSETQ. The CDR3 loop spans 16 amino acids. Trimming removed 5 bases at V and 0 bases at J, with 15 bases between. DNA for the CDR3: TGCGCCAGCAGTTCGGGACTCTCTAGCTCCTACAATGAGCAGTTCTTC. Its protein product is CASSSGLSSSYNEQFF.

The J gene is TRBJ2-5, the V gene TRBV14; D is perhaps TRBD1 (5 bases). CDR1 SGHDN and CDR2 FVKESK come from the germline V gene. V was trimmed by 1 base and J by 12 bases, leaving 12 bases between them. The CDR3 sequence is 12 residues long. CDR3 nucleotide sequence: TGTGCCAGCAGCCAAGGGGCAGGGCGAAAGTACTTC. It is translated as CASSQGAGRKYF.

The chain has TRBV28 and TRBJ1-1, with a weak D call TRBD1 (6 bases). The CDR3 length is 15 residues. Germline assignment: CDR1 MDHEN and CDR2 SYDVKM. V was shortened by 5 bases and J by 1 base, with 14 bases between the two germline ends. The CDR3 loop reads CASSPWTVGNTEAFF. CDR3 DNA sequence: TGTGCCAGCAGTCCCTGGACAGTTGGGAACACTGAAGCTTTCTTT.

The chain has TRBV5-1 and TRBJ2-3; 10 nucleotides align to TRBD2. The CDR3 runs 19 residues. CDR1 is SGHRS, CDR2 YFSETQ, per germline. V lost 2 bases and J lost 5; bases outside the gene matches: 17. The CDR3 sequence: CASSLTLAGGPTREDTQYF. CDR3 sequence (DNA): TGCGCCAGCAGCTTAACTTTAGCGGGAGGCCCCACCCGAGAAGATACGCAGTATTTT. Supplemented by reference TRBV5-1 and TRBJ2-3, the full variable domain reads KAGVTQTPRYLIKTRGQQVTLSCSPISGHRSVSWYQQTPGQGLQFLFEYFSETQRNKGNFPGRFSGRQFSNSRSEMNVSTLELGDSALYLCASSLTLAGGPTREDTQYFGPGTRLTVL.

The CDR3 reads CASSTPALAGVTYEQYF. The DNA for the CDR3 is TGTGCCAGCAGTACACCGGCGCTAGCGGGAGTAACCTACGAGCAGTACTTC. The rearrangement uses TRBV27 and TRBJ2-7; 10 bases match TRBD2. In germline, CDR1 is MNHEY, CDR2 SMNVEV (reference sequence). Losses at the gene ends were 5 bases for V and 2 bases for J; bases not matched to a gene: 12. The length of the CDR3 is 17 residues.

CDR3 residues: CASSPQGGENTEAFF. CDR3 DNA sequence: TGTGCCAGCTCACCCCAGGGGGGAGAGAACACTGAAGCTTTCTTT. The chain couples TRBV18 to TRBJ1-1, with 7 bases fitting TRBD1. V was pared by 3 bases and J by 1 base, with 5 bases of the junction left unmatched. Per germline, CDR1 KGHSH and CDR2 LQKENI. The CDR3 extends over 15 amino acids. Drawing the rest from reference TRBV18 and TRBJ1-1, the complete variable domain is NAGVMQNPRHLVRRRGQEARLRCSPMKGHSHVYWYRQLPEEGLKFMVYLQKENIIDESGMPKERFSAEFPKEGPSILRIQQVVRGDSAAYFCASSPQGGENTEAFFGQGTRLTVV.

V usage is TRBV5-1 and J usage is TRBJ1-2, with D possibly TRBD1 on 6 matching bases. V lost 0 bases to trimming and J lost 7 bases, with 13 bases between them. Germline V gene lookup returns CDR1 SGHRS and CDR2 YFSETQ. This CDR3 is 14 amino acids long. CDR3 sequence (DNA): TGCGCCAGCAGCTTGGCGGGGGGGCTTGGTGGCTACACCTTC. It translates to CASSLAGGLGGYTF.

This chain uses TRBV27 with TRBJ2-7, with 9 positions matching TRBD2. This CDR3 spans 14 amino acids. V shed 3 bases and J 2 bases; nucleotides not matched to a gene: 2. Germline CDR1 and CDR2: MNHEY and SMNVEV (reference sequence). This chain's CDR3 is CASSFGTSTYEQYF. The CDR3 coding sequence is TGTGCCAGCAGTTTCGGGACTAGCACCTACGAGCAGTACTTC.

V usage is TRBV7-2 and J usage is TRBJ1-5; D not resolved. V lost 3 bases, J lost 7 bases, and 13 bases lay in between. The CDR3 length is 14 residues. Germline V gives CDR1 SGHTA, CDR2 FQGNSA. The CDR3 reads CASSFEGAGQPQHF. CDR3 in DNA: TGTGCCAGCAGCTTCGAGGGCGCCGGCCAGCCCCAGCATTTT. Complete variable domain (other parts from reference TRBV7-2 and TRBJ1-5): GAGVSQSPSNKVTEKGKDVELRCDPISGHTALYWYRQSLGQGLEFLIYFQGNSAPDKSGLPSDRFSAERTGGSVSTLTIQRTQQEDSAVYLCASSFEGAGQPQHFGDGTRLSIL.

This chain uses TRBV6-4 with TRBJ2-1, with 10 bases matching TRBD1. CDR3 length: 17 amino acids. The ends lost 0 bases at V and 2 bases at J; junction bases unmatched: 4. The germline V gene encodes CDR1 MRHNA and CDR2 SNTAGT. CDR3 protein: CASSDSWTGGPYNEQFF. The CDR3 coding sequence is TGTGCCAGCAGTGACTCGTGGACAGGGGGGCCCTACAATGAGCAGTTCTTC.

The chain joins TRBV18 to TRBJ2-7; possibly TRBD1 for D (7 bases). This CDR3 spans 14 amino acids. The germline CDR1 and CDR2 sequences are KGHSH and LQKENI. V gave up 1 base and J gave up 4 bases, with 11 bases separating them. The CDR3 loop is CASSPQGAGYEQYF. Here the CDR3 DNA reads TGTGCCAGCTCACCACAGGGGGCGGGATACGAGCAGTACTTC.

The chain joins TRBV30 to TRBJ1-6; D perhaps matches TRBD1 (5 bases). The germline V gene has CDR1 GTSNPN and CDR2 SVGIG (reference sequence). The CDR3 runs to 14 residues. V lost 0 bases and J lost 9, with 12 bases in between. This CDR3 is CAWSVKTAGSPLHF. CDR3 sequence (DNA): TGTGCCTGGAGTGTAAAGACAGCTGGTTCACCCCTCCACTTT.

This clone was seen a single time. The chain is built from TRBV9 and TRBJ2-2; possibly TRBD1 for D (5 bases). CDR3 size: 12 residues. Trimming cost V 1 base and J 7 bases, with 5 bases left between them. The germline gives CDR1 SGDLS, CDR2 YYNGEE. CDR3: CASSVRGGELFF. In nucleotides, the CDR3 is TGTGCCAGCAGCGTAAGGGGCGGGGAGCTGTTTTTT.

The chain carries TRBV2 and TRBJ1-5; no clear D. The CDR3 covers 13 residues. V lost 6 bases, J lost 7 bases, and 13 bases lay in between. The germline CDR1 and CDR2 sequences are SNHLY and FYNNEI. CDR3 protein: CASSDGSGQPQHF. In DNA form, the CDR3 reads TGTGCCAGCAGCGACGGTTCAGGACAGCCCCAGCATTTT.

The chain employs TRBV13 and TRBJ2-3; a weak D match, TRBD1 (6 bases). The CDR3 consists of 16 residues. Germline V gene sequence: CDR1 PRHDT, CDR2 FYEKMQ (reference sequence). Trimming shortened V by 5 bases and J by 1 base, and 16 bases separated the two germline ends. The CDR3 sequence: CASSSSRGLRTDTQYF. The CDR3 coding sequence is TGTGCCAGCAGCAGCAGCAGGGGCCTACGCACAGATACGCAGTATTTT. The whole variable domain, remainder taken from reference TRBV13 and TRBJ2-3, is AAGVIQSPRHLIKEKRETATLKCYPIPRHDTVYWYQQGPGQDPQFLISFYEKMQSDKGSIPDRFSAQQFSDYHSELNMSSLELGDSALYFCASSSSRGLRTDTQYFGPGTRLTVL.

CDR3: CASSPLESSGRNEQFF. Here the CDR3 DNA reads TGTGCCAGCAGTCCCCTCGAAAGTAGCGGGAGGAATGAGCAGTTCTTC. V usage is TRBV27 and J usage is TRBJ2-1; TRBD2 matches at 10 bases. Germline V gives CDR1 MNHEY, CDR2 SMNVEV (reference sequence). This CDR3 is built from 16 residues. V shed 5 bases, J shed 7 bases, and the junction held 11 bases outside the gene matches.